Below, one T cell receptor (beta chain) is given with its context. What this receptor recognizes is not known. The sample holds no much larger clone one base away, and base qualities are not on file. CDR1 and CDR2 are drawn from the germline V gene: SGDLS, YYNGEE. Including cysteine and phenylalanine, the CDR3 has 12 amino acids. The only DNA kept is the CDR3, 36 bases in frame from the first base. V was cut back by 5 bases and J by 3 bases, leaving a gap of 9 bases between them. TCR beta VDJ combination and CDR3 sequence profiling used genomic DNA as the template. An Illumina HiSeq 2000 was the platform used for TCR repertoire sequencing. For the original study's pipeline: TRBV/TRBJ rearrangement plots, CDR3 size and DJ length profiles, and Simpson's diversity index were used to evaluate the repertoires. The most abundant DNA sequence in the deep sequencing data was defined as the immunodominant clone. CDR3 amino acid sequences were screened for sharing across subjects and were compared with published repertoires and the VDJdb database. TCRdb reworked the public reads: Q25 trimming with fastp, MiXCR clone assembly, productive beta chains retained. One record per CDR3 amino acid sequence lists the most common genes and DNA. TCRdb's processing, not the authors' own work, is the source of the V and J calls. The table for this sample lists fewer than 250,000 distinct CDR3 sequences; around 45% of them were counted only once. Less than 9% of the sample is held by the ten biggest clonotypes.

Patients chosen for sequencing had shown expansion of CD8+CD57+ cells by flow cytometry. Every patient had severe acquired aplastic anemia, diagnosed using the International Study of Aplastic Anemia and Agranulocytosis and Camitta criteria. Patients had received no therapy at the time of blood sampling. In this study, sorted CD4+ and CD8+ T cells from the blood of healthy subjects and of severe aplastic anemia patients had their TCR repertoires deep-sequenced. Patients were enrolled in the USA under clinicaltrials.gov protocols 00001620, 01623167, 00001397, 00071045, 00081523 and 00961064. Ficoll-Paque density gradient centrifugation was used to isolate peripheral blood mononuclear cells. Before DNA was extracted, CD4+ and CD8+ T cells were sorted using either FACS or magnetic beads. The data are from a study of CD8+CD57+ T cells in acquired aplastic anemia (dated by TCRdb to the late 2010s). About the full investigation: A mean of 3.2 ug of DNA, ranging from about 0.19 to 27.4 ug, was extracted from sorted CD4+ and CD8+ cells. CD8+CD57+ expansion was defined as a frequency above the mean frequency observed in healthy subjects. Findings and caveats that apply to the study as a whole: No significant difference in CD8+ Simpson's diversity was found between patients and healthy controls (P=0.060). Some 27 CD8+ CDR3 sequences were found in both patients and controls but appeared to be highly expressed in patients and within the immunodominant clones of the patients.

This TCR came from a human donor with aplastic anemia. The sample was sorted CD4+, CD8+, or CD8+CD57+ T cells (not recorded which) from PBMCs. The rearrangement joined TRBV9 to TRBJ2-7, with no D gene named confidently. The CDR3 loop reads CASSFLRYEQYF. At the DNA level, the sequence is TGTGCCAGCAGTTTTCTGCGCTACGAGCAGTACTTC.